These 22 T cell receptor beta chains originate from one sample sequenced in a study of vaccination effects on CD4 cells after COVID-19. Viral peptide pool expansion of antigen-specific CD4+ T cells preceded sequencing in the ViraFEST assay. Researchers isolated CD4+ T cells once about eleven days of culture had elapsed. BNT162b2 vaccine or mRNA-1273 vaccine was given to participants in two doses. Only in-frame clones appear in the TCRdb table, and some are missing; sequencing was by immunoSEQ multiplex PCR. The sample shows about 59,000 clones, around 78% of them seen only once. Antigens of these TCRs are unknown. The starting material was CD4+ T cells from PBMCs cultured with HCoV-OC43 spike peptides, obtained after COVID-19 vaccination. This sample's subset: HCoV-OC43 spike overlapping peptide pool stimulation. All receptors derive from a human donor who received a COVID-19 vaccine.

The chain carries TRBV18 and TRBJ1-1, with a possible D match to TRBD1 (6 bases). The germline CDR1 and CDR2 sequences are KGHSH and LQKENI. This CDR3 contains 15 residues. V shed 3 bases and J shed 1 base, with 12 bases lying between them. This chain's CDR3 is CASSPGQTGNTEAFF. The CDR3 DNA is TGTGCCAGCTCACCCGGACAGACGGGGAACACTGAAGCTTTCTTT. Filled out from reference TRBV18 and TRBJ1-1, the complete variable domain reads NAGVMQNPRHLVRRRGQEARLRCSPMKGHSHVYWYRQLPEEGLKFMVYLQKENIIDESGMPKERFSAEFPKEGPSILRIQQVVRGDSAAYFCASSPGQTGNTEAFFGQGTRLTVV.

V gene TRBV6-1 combines with J gene TRBJ1-4; 12 nucleotides match TRBD1. Germline CDR1 reads MNHNS; CDR2 reads SASEGT. V dropped 3 bases and J dropped 6; count of bases not matched to a gene: 11. CDR3 length: 18 residues. In DNA, the CDR3 is TGTGCCAGCAGTGACCTAACGGGACAGGGGGCGAAGTATGAAAAACTGTTTTTT. Its translation: CASSDLTGQGAKYEKLFF.

This chain joins TRBV6-5 and TRBJ2-5; D uncertain. V dropped 6 bases and J dropped 4 bases, with 15 bases sitting between them. Per the germline V gene, CDR1 is MNHEY and CDR2 is SVGAGI. This CDR3 comprises 14 residues. The CDR3 protein is CASSVPGHPETQYF. CDR3 in DNA: TGTGCCAGCAGCGTCCCGGGCCACCCAGAGACCCAGTACTTC.

This clone has only a few counts. The chain links TRBV7-9 to TRBJ2-3; the match to TRBD2 covers 9 bases. The trim removed 2 bases at V and 2 bases at J, leaving 5 bases unmatched. Germline loops: CDR1 SEHNR, CDR2 FQNEAQ (reference sequence). This CDR3 contains 16 residues. In nucleotides, the CDR3 is TGTGCCAGCAGCTTATACGCGGGGGGGGTCACAGATACGCAGTATTTT. It yields the protein CASSLYAGGVTDTQYF.

This clone showed up just a few times. The gene calls are TRBV7-2 and TRBJ2-5; D may be TRBD1 (5 bases). V lost 6 bases, J lost 5 bases, and 16 bases lay in between. Germline CDR1 reads SGHTA; CDR2 reads FQGNSA. The CDR3 sequence is 14 residues long. CDR3 in DNA: TGTGCCAGCAGATTCAACCTAGGGGTGGAGACCCAGTACTTC. Translated: CASRFNLGVETQYF. Supplemented by reference TRBV7-2 and TRBJ2-5, the full variable domain reads GAGVSQSPSNKVTEKGKDVELRCDPISGHTALYWYRQSLGQGLEFLIYFQGNSAPDKSGLPSDRFSAERTGGSVSTLTIQRTQQEDSAVYLCASRFNLGVETQYFGPGTRLLVL.

V usage is TRBV7-8 and J usage is TRBJ2-7, with D unclear. V was shortened by 3 bases and J by 6 bases, with 9 bases between the two germline ends. Per germline, CDR1 SGHVS and CDR2 FQNEAQ. This CDR3 is built from 12 residues. CDR3 nucleotides: TGTGCCAGCAGCTTTCTTCACGGCGAGCAGTACGTC. Translated: CASSFLHGEQYV.

The chain links TRBV10-2 to TRBJ1-1, with 8 bases fitting TRBD1. CDR1 is WSHSY and CDR2 is SAAADI in the germline V gene. This CDR3 is 16 amino acids long. V gave up 3 bases and J gave up 7 bases; unmatched junction bases: 13. CDR3 bases: TGCGCCAGCAGTGACCCAGGGGGCAATTCACCTCATGAAGCTTTCTTT. Amino acids: CASSDPGGNSPHEAFF.

This clone was counted a single time. The rearrangement links TRBV5-4 to TRBJ1-2; no clear D gene. Germline assignment: CDR1 SGHNT and CDR2 YYREEE (reference sequence). V lost 0 bases, J lost 2 bases, and 5 bases lay in between. The CDR3 is 13 residues long. CDR3 amino acids: CASSLVGNYGYTF. CDR3 nucleotide sequence: TGTGCCAGCAGCTTGGTAGGAAACTATGGCTACACCTTC.

The rearrangement links TRBV19 to TRBJ1-2; D may be TRBD1 (6 bases). V was pared by 3 bases and J by 4 bases, with 9 bases between. Germline V gene data show CDR1 as LNHDA and CDR2 as SQIVND (reference sequence). The CDR3 covers 13 residues. This CDR3 is CASSILGGYGYTF. In nucleotides, the CDR3 is TGTGCCAGTAGTATCCTAGGGGGCTATGGCTACACCTTC.

J is TRBJ1-2 and V is TRBV7-2; no clear D. V was pared by 5 bases and J by 2 bases, with 12 bases between. The CDR3 loop spans 14 amino acids. CDR1 and CDR2 from the germline V gene are SGHTA and FQGNSA. As DNA, the CDR3 is TGTGCCAGCAGCCCTCGGGCGGTCAACTATGGCTACACCTTC. This gives the protein CASSPRAVNYGYTF.

This chain connects TRBV12-3 or TRBV12-4 to TRBJ1-5, with D possibly matching TRBD1 (5 bases). This CDR3 comprises 13 residues. Trimming removed 7 bases at V and 3 bases at J, with 10 bases between. CDR3 loop: CASTGQFNQPQHF. The CDR3 nucleotides are TGTGCCAGCACCGGACAATTCAATCAGCCCCAGCATTTT.

This chain links TRBV10-3 with TRBJ2-5; 10 bases fit TRBD2. The CDR3 runs 14 residues. Germline CDR1 ENHRY, CDR2 SYGVKD. The V and J ends lost 8 bases and 6 bases, in that order; junction bases with no gene match: 9. The CDR3: CAIGGSGGLKTQYF. The CDR3 bases are TGTGCCATCGGTGGTAGCGGGGGGTTAAAGACCCAGTACTTC.

Only a few counts were recorded for this clone. The chain uses TRBV7-9 and TRBJ1-2; D is ambiguous. V lost 1 base and J 7 bases, leaving 16 bases between the germline ends. Germline CDR1 is SEHNR and CDR2 is FQNEAQ (reference sequence). The CDR3 contains 15 residues. CDR3 coding DNA: TGTGCCAGCAGCTTAGTCAGCCAGGACCGTGTTGGCTACACCTTC. Its translation: CASSLVSQDRVGYTF. The full variable domain, completed using reference TRBV7-9 and TRBJ1-2, is DTGVSQNPRHKITKRGQNVTFRCDPISEHNRLYWYRQTLGQGPEFLTYFQNEAQLEKSRLLSDRFSAERPKGSFSTLEIQRTEQGDSAMYLCASSLVSQDRVGYTFGSGTRLTVV.

This sequence joins TRBV3-1 (or the pseudogene TRBV3-2) and TRBJ2-5, with 8 nucleotides matching TRBD2. CDR3 length equals 15 residues. Germline values: CDR1 LGHDT, CDR2 YNNKEL (reference sequence). V gave up 2 bases and J gave up 5 bases; unmatched junction bases: 7. The DNA for the CDR3 is TGTGCCAGCAGCCAATCGTTAGCGGGGAAGGAGACCCAGTACTTC. Protein sequence: CASSQSLAGKETQYF.

This chain uses TRBV2 with TRBJ2-2; D might be TRBD2 (5 bases). The CDR3 is 14 amino acids. CDR1 and CDR2 from the germline V gene are SNHLY and FYNNEI. With 2 bases removed from V and 5 bases from J, the gap between germline ends came to 9 bases. The CDR3 spells CASSERGGTGELFF. Written as DNA, the CDR3 is TGTGCCAGCAGTGAACGGGGTGGGACCGGGGAGCTGTTTTTT.

The chain employs TRBV27 and TRBJ1-1; no firm D call. The CDR3 spans 12 residues. V dropped 8 bases and J dropped 1 base, with 8 bases sitting between them. From germline, CDR1 is MNHEY and CDR2 SMNVEV (reference sequence). CDR3 protein: CASRERNTEAFF. DNA for the CDR3: TGTGCCAGCCGAGAGAGGAACACTGAAGCTTTCTTT.

This clone has a handful of counts. This chain links TRBV10-3 with TRBJ1-3; a possible D gene is TRBD1 (6 bases). Trimming pared 0 bases from V and 7 bases from J, leaving 10 bases between. This CDR3 comprises 14 residues. The germline V gene encodes CDR1 ENHRY and CDR2 SYGVKD. DNA of the CDR3: TGTGCCATCAGTGAGTCGGGTCAGGGGAACACCATATATTTT. This sequence encodes CAISESGQGNTIYF.

The chain couples TRBV7-8 to TRBJ1-6, with TRBD1 as a possible D gene (5 bases). The CDR3 length is 16 residues. Germline V gene data show CDR1 as SGHVS and CDR2 as FQNEAQ. With 5 bases removed from V and 6 bases from J, the gap between germline ends came to 17 bases. CDR3 loop: CASSKLRGSANSPLHF. In DNA form, the CDR3 reads TGTGCCAGCAGCAAACTAAGGGGTTCCGCTAATTCACCCCTCCACTTT.

The V and J genes are TRBV2 and TRBJ1-4; D ambiguous. Trimming pared 7 bases from V and 8 bases from J, leaving 14 bases between. In germline, CDR1 is SNHLY, CDR2 FYNNEI. There are 13 residues in the CDR3. CDR3 sequence: CASMELAVEKLFF. The CDR3 DNA sequence: TGTGCCAGCATGGAATTAGCCGTGGAAAAACTGTTTTTT.

The table lists this clone with a few counts. The gene calls are TRBV27 and TRBJ1-2, with 7 bases fitting TRBD1. Germline CDR1 and CDR2: MNHEY and SMNVEV (reference sequence). V gave up 6 bases and J gave up 7 bases; unmatched junction bases: 2. CDR3 length equals 11 residues. CDR3 nucleotides: TGTGCCAGCAGGGGGACAGCTGGCTACACCTTC. Its translation: CASRGTAGYTF.

The rearrangement joins TRBV7-2 to TRBJ2-1, with D perhaps TRBD1 or TRBD2 (6 bases each). Germline CDR1 reads SGHTA; CDR2 reads FQGNSA. There are 14 residues in the CDR3. V was cut by 1 base and J by 9 bases, with 13 bases left in between. The CDR3 region has the DNA TGTGCCAGCAGCTTAGGGGGGGCCAGTGCTGAGCAGTTCTTC. This sequence encodes CASSLGGASAEQFF.

V usage is TRBV7-8 and J usage is TRBJ1-1; TRBD1 is a possible D gene (6 bases). Germline V gene sequence: CDR1 SGHVS, CDR2 FQNEAQ. Trimming removed 2 bases from V and 9 bases from J, with 13 bases in between. The CDR3 is 13 residues long. DNA of the CDR3: TGTGCCAGCAGCTTAAGGGGGGCTCTCCAAGCTTTCTTT. Amino acids: CASSLRGALQAFF. Together with reference TRBV7-8 and TRBJ1-1, the CDR3 gives the full variable domain: GAGVSQSPRYKVAKRGQDVALRCDPISGHVSLFWYQQALGQGPEFLTYFQNEAQLDKSGLPSDRFFAERPEGSVSTLKIQRTQQEDSAVYLCASSLRGALQAFFGQGTRLTVV.